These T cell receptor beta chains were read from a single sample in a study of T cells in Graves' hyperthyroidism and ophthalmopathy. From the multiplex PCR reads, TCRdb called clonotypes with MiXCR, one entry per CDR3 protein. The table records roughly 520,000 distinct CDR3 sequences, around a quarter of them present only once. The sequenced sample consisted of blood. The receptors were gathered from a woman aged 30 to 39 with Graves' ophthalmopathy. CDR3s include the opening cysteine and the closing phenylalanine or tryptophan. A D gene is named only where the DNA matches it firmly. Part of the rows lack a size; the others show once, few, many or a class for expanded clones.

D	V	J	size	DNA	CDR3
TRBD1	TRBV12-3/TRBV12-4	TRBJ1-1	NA	TGTGCCAGCAGTCCCGGGACAGGGCCTGACACTGAAGCTTTCTTT	CASSPGTGPDTEAFF
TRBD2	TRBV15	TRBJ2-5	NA	TGTGCCACCAGCAGAGCGGGAGCGGGAGTGGGAGAGACCCAGTACTTC	CATSRAGAGVGETQYF
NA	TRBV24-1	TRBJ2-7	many	TGTGCCACCAGTCGGGGTGCTGGTTCCTACGAGCAGTACTTC	CATSRGAGSYEQYF
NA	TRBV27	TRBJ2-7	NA	TGTGCCAGCAGTTCCCTGGAGGCAGGGGCATTGATGTTC	CASSSLEAGALMF
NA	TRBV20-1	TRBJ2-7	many	TGCAGTGCTAGAGATGCTAGTGGGGTTTACTCCTACGAGCAGTACTTC	CSARDASGVYSYEQYF
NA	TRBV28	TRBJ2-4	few	TGTGCCAGCAGTCCCGTGGAGGGGGCGAACATTCAGTACTTC	CASSPVEGANIQYF
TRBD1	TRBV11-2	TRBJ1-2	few	TGTGCCAGCAGCTTACCGGGACAGAACTATGGCTACACCTTC	CASSLPGQNYGYTF
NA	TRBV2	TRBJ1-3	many	TGTGCCAGCAGTGGCCAAGTCGGCTCTGGAAACACCATATATTTT	CASSGQVGSGNTIYF
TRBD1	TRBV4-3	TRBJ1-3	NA	TGCGCCAGCAGCCAAGAGCGCGGACAGGCGTCGGTTAGGATATATTTT	CASSQERGQASVRIYF
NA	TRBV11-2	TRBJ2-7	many	TGTGCCAGCAGCTTTGTTGGGGTTGGGGACGAGCAGTACTTC	CASSFVGVGDEQYF
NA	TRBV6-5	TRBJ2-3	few	TGTGCCAGCAGTTTTCTTAGCCCCCAACGGGCAGATACGCAGTATTTT	CASSFLSPQRADTQYF
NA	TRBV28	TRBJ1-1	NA	TGTGCCAGCAGACACTACAGGGCCCGGGGCACTGAAGCTTTCTTT	CASRHYRARGTEAFF
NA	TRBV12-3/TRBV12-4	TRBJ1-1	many	TGTGCCAGCAGTCAAGGACCGACTAACACTGAAGCTTTCTTT	CASSQGPTNTEAFF
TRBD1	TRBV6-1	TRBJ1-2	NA	TGTGCCAGCATGAGGGACAGTAACTATGGCTACACCTTC	CASMRDSNYGYTF
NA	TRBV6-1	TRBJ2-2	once	TGTGCCAGCAGTGAAAGGAGAGGGCGGGGTACCGGGGAGCTGTTTTTT	CASSERRGRGTGELFF
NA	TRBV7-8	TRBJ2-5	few	TGTGCCAGCAGCTTAGCGTCGTATGGGGGAGAGACCCAGTACTTC	CASSLASYGGETQYF
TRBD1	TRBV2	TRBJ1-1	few	TGTGCCAGCAGTGAAGCAAGGGGGCCGGGCACTGAAGCTTTCTTT	CASSEARGPGTEAFF
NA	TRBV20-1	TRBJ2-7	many	TGCAGTGCTAGCGCCTACGAGCAGTACTTC	CSASAYEQYF
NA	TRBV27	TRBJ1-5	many	TGTGCCAGCAGTCGTACCAGGTTAGGGGATCAGCCCCAGCATTTT	CASSRTRLGDQPQHF
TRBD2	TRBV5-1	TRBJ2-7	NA	TGCGCCAGCAGCTTGACCGGACTAGCGGGAGGGGTCGAGCAGTACTTC	CASSLTGLAGGVEQYF
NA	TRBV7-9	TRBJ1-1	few	TGTGCCAGCAGCTTGGCGGACAGCGGCACTGAAGCTTTCTTT	CASSLADSGTEAFF
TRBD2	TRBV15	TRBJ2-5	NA	TGTGCCACCAGCAGTTTCGCGGGGGAAGAGACCCAGTACTTC	CATSSFAGEETQYF
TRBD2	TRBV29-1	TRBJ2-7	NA	TGCAGCGTTGAAGCTAGCGGGGGCCCCTACGAGCAGTACTTC	CSVEASGGPYEQYF
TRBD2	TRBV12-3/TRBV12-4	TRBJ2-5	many	TGTGCCAGCAGTTTAGCCTGGGGGGGTGGGGAGACCCAGTACTTC	CASSLAWGGGETQYF
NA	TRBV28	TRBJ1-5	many	TGTGCCAGCAGGATCACAGGGTACGGCAATCAGCCCCAGCATTTT	CASRITGYGNQPQHF
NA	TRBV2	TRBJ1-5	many	TGTGCCAGCAGTCTGGACGGCCTCAATCAGCCCCAGCATTTT	CASSLDGLNQPQHF
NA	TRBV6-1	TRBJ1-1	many	TGTGCCAGTACCAAACACCTGAACACTGAAGCTTTCTTT	CASTKHLNTEAFF
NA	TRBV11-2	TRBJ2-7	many	TGTGCCAGCAGCTTAGGGGAGGCAAACCTCAAGCAGTACTTC	CASSLGEANLKQYF
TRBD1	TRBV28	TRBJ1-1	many	TGTGCCAGCAGTTTTTTGGGGCAGGGGGAGAGGGAAACTGAAGCTTTCTTT	CASSFLGQGERETEAFF
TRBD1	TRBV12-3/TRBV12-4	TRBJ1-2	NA	TGTGCCAGCCTAATGGGACAGGGGGCAGGCGGCTACACCTTC	CASLMGQGAGGYTF
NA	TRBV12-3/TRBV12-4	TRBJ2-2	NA	TGTGCCAGCAGTTATTGGGCGACCGGGGAGCTGTTTTTT	CASSYWATGELFF
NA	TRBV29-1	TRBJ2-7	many	TGCAGCGTTGAGGGCTCTCCTGAGGGGGTCAACTCCTACGAGCAGTACTTC	CSVEGSPEGVNSYEQYF
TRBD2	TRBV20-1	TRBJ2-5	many	TGCAGTGCTAGATTACTAGCGGGGGGACAAGAGACCCAGTACTTC	CSARLLAGGQETQYF
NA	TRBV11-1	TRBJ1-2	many	TGTGCCAGCAGCTCCCAGCAAAACTATGGCTACACCTTC	CASSSQQNYGYTF
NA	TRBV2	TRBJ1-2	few	TGTGCCAGCAGTGATCGTGGGGACTATGGCTACACCTTC	CASSDRGDYGYTF
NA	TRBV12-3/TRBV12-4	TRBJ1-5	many	TGTGCCAGCAGATTAGGGGCCGTCATCAATCAGCCCCAGCATTTT	CASRLGAVINQPQHF
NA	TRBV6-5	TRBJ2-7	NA	TGTGCCAGCAGTTACTTACAGGGACGGACGGGCTCCTACGAGCAGTACTTC	CASSYLQGRTGSYEQYF
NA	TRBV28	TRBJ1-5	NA	TGTGCCAGCAGTCCCCGGCCGGGTGGGCAGCCCCAGCATTTT	CASSPRPGGQPQHF
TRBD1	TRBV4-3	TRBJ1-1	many	TGCGCCAGCAGCCAAGGTACAGGGGGGTTGGCTGAAGCTTTCTTT	CASSQGTGGLAEAFF
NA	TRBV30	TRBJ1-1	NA	TGTGCCTGGAGGGCCGGGTGGTCGGAAGGGAAATGGGCCACTGAAGCTTTCTTT	CAWRAGWSEGKWATEAFF
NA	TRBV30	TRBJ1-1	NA	TGTGCCTGGAGTATGAGGAGGAACACTGAAGCTTTCTTT	CAWSMRRNTEAFF
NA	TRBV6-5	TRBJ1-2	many	TGTGCCAGCAGTTACTCTGGTGAATCAGGTTCCTATGGCTACACCTTC	CASSYSGESGSYGYTF
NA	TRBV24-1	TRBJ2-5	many	TGTGCCACCAGTGATTTGGTGGGGACCCAGTACTTC	CATSDLVGTQYF
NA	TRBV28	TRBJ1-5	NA	TGTGCCAGCAGTTTTGGACGGCAAAACCCCTATAGCAATCAGCCCCAGCATTTT	CASSFGRQNPYSNQPQHF
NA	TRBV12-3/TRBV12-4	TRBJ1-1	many	TGTGCCAGCAGTTTGGCCTGGGGGGTCACTGAAGCTTTCTTT	CASSLAWGVTEAFF
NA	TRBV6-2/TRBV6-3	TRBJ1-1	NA	TGTGCCAGCAGTTACGACAGCTCTTCGCATTTCTTT	CASSYDSSSHFF
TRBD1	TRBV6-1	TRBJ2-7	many	TGTGCCAGCAGTGGGACAGGGTTCCACGAGCAGTACTTC	CASSGTGFHEQYF
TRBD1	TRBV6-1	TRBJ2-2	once	TGTGCCACCTTGGGACAGAAGAACACCGGGAAGCTGTTTTTT	CATLGQKNTGKLFF